This TCR beta chain was found in a study of graft-versus-host responses after intestinal transplantation. Study observations and caveats: Early after transplant, HvG clones declined as circulating GvH clones peaked.

As to this clone: Its antigen remains unknown.

This CDR3 has 14 amino acids. V dropped 5 bases and J dropped 1 base, with 11 bases sitting between them. Germline values: CDR1 SGHTA, CDR2 FQGTGA. TCRdb's table, derived via immunoSEQ multiplex PCR, lists solely in-frame clones and lacks some. The repertoire holds roughly 40,000 clones, with 80% to 95% as singletons. The chain combines TRBV7-3 with TRBJ1-1; unclear D gene. The starting material was PBMCs, obtained 734 days after intestinal transplantation. The sequence came from a human patient who received an intestinal transplant, so some T cells may come from the graft donor. The chain's CDR3 is CASSPGSGNTEAFF. The CDR3 DNA follows: TGTGCCAGCAGCCCCGGGTCGGGGAACACTGAAGCTTTCTTT.